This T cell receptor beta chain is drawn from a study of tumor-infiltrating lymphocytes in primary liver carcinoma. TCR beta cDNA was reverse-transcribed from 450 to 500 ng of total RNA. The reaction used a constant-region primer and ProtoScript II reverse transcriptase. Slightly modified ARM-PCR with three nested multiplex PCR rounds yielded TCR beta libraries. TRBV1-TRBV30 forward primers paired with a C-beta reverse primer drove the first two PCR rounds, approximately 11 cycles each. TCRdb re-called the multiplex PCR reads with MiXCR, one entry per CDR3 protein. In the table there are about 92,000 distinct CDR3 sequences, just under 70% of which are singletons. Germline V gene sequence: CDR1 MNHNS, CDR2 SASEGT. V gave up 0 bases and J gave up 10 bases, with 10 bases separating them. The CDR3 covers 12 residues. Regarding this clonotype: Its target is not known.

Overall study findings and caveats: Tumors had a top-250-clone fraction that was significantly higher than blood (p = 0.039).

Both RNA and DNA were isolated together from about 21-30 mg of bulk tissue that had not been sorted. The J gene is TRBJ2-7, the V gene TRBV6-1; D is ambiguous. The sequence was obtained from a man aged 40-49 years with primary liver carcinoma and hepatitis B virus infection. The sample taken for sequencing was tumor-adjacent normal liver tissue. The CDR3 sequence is CASSEAHGEQYF. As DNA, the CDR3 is TGTGCCAGCAGTGAAGCGCACGGCGAACAGTACTTC.